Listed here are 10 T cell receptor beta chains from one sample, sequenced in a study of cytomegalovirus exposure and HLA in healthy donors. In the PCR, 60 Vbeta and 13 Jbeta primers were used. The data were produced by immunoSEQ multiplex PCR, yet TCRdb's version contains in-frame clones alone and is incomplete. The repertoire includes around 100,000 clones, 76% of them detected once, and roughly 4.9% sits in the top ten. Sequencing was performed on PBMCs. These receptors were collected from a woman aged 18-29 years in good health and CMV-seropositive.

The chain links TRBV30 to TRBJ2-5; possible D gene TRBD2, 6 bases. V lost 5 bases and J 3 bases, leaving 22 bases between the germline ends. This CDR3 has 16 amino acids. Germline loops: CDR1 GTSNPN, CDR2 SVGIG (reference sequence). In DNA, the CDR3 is TGTGCCTGGGGAGGATATAGCGGTAAAAAGAAAGAGACCCAGTACTTC. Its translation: CAWGGYSGKKKETQYF.

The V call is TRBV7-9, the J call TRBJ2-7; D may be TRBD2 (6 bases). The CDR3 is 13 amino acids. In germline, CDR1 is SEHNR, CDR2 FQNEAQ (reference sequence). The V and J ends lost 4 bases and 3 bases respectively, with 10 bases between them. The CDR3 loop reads CASSSGEIYEQYF. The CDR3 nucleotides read TGTGCCAGCAGCTCGGGGGAGATCTACGAGCAGTACTTC.

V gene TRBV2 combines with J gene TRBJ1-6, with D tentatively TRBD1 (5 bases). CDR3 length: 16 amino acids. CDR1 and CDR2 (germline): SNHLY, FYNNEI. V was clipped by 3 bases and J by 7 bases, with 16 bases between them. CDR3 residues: CASSERRGRWNSPLHF. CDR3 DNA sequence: TGTGCCAGCAGTGAGAGAAGGGGAAGGTGGAATTCACCCCTCCACTTT.

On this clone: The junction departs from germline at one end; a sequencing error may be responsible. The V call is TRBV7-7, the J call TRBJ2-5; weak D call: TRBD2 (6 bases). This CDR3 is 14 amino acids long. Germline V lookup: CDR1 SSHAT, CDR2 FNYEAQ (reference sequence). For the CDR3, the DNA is TGTGCTAGCAGCTTCTCCCCCGGGAGAGAGACCCAGTACTTC. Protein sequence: CASSFSPGRETQYF. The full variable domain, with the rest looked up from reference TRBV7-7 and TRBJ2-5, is GAGVSQSPRYKVTKRGQDVTLRCDPISSHATLYWYQQALGQGPEFLTYFNYEAQPDKSGLPSDRFSAERPEGSISTLTIQRTEQRDSAMYRCASSFSPGRETQYFGPGTRLLVL.

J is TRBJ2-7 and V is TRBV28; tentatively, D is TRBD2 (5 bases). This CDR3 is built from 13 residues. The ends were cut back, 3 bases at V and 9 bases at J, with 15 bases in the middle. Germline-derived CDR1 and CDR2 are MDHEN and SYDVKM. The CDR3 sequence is CASSLGQRKVQYF. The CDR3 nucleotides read TGTGCCAGCAGTTTGGGTCAGCGGAAGGTGCAGTACTTC.

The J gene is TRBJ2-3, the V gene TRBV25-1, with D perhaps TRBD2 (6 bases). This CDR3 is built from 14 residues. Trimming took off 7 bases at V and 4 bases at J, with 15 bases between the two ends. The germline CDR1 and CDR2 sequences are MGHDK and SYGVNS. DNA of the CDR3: TGTGCCAGCACCGGAGGGGCTTTTTCAGATACGCAGTATTTT. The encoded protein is CASTGGAFSDTQYF. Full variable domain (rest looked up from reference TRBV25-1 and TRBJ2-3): EADIYQTPRYLVIGTGKKITLECSQTMGHDKMYWYQQDPGMELHLIHYSYGVNSTEKGDLSSESTVSRIRTEHFPLTLESARPSHTSQYLCASTGGAFSDTQYFGPGTRLTVL.

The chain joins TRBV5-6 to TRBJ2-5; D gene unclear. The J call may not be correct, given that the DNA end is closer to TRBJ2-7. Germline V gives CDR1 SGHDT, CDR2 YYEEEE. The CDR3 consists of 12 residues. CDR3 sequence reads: CASSLLSYEQYF. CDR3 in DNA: TGTGCCAGCAGCTTGCTTTCCTACGAGCAGTACTTC.

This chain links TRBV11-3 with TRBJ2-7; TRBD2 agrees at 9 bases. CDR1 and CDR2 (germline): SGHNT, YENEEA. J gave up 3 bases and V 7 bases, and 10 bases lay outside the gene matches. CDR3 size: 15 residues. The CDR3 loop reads CASTPRASGNYEQYF. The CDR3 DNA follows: TGTGCCAGCACCCCAAGGGCTAGCGGGAACTACGAGCAGTACTTC.

The CDR3 reads CASSLEGRSNQPQHF. The CDR3 nucleotides read TGCGCCAGCAGCTTGGAGGGGCGTAGCAATCAGCCCCAGCATTTT. The genes are TRBV5-1 and TRBJ1-5; D may be TRBD1 (5 bases). CDR3 length equals 15 residues. CDR1 SGHRS and CDR2 YFSETQ come from the germline V gene. The V and J ends lost 0 bases and 0 bases respectively, with 7 bases between them.

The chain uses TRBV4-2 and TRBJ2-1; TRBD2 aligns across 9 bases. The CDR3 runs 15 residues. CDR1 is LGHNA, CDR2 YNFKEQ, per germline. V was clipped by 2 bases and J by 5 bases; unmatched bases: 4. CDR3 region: CASSQRLADNNEQFF. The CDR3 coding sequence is TGTGCCAGCAGCCAAAGACTAGCGGATAACAATGAGCAGTTCTTC.